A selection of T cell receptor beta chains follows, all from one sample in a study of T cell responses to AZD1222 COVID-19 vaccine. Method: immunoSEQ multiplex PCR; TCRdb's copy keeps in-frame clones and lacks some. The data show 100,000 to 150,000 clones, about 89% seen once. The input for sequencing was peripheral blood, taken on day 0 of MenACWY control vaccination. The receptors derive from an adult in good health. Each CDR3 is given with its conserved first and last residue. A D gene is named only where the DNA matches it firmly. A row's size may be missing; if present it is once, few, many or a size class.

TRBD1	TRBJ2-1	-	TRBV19	TGTGCCAGTAGCCCGGGACAGAAATACAATGAGCAGTTCTTC	CASSPGQKYNEQFF
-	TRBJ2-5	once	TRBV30	TGTGCCTGGCAGGGTTTAGGGCTGGGTACCCAGTACTTC	CAWQGLGLGTQYF
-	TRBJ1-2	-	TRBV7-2	TGTGCCAGCAGCAATGGTTTCACAACTCGGTTCTATGGCTACACCTTC	CASSNGFTTRFYGYTF
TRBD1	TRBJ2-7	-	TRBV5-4	TGTGCCAGCAGCTTAGGAGGACAGGCCCCAAGCTCCTACGAGCAGTACTTC	CASSLGGQAPSSYEQYF
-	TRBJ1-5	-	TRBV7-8	TGTGCCAGCAGCTTAGCGGCCACGGGACGGTGGCAGCCCCAGCATTTT	CASSLAATGRWQPQHF
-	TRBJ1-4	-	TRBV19	TGTGCCAGTAGCCCGGGGGGGGAAGGAGAAAAACTGTTTTTT	CASSPGGEGEKLFF
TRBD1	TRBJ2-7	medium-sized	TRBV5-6	TGTGCCAGTCATAGAAGCCCCGGGACAGCCCATTCCTACGAGCAGTACTTC	CASHRSPGTAHSYEQYF
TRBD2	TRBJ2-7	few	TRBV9	TGTGCCAGCAGCGCCGGGACTAGCGCTAATGAGCAGTACTTC	CASSAGTSANEQYF
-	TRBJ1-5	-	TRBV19	TGTGCCAGTAGTATTCGGGATCAGCCCCAGCATTTT	CASSIRDQPQHF
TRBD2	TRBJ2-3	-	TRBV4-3	TGCGCCAGCAGCCAGGGCCTAGCGGGGAGCACAGATACGCAGTATTTT	CASSQGLAGSTDTQYF
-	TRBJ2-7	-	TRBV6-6	TGTGCCAGCACGGGACTCCCTCCGACCTACGAGCAGTACTTC	CASTGLPPTYEQYF
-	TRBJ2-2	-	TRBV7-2	TGTGCCAGCAGCTTAGTGGGTGACTACAGTGGGGAGCTGTTTTTT	CASSLVGDYSGELFF
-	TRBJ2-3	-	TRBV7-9	TGTGCCAGCAGCCCTCAATCTAGCACAGATACGCAGTATTTT	CASSPQSSTDTQYF
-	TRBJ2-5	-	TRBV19	TGTGCCAGTAGCCGAGAGAAAGAGACCCAGTACTTC	CASSREKETQYF
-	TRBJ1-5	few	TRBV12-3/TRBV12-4	TGTGCCAGCACGGGATCCCCCACTCAGCCCCAGCATTTT	CASTGSPTQPQHF
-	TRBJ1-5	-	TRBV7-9	TGTGCCAGCAGCTCCTCCGGGCCGAGGTCGAATCAGCCCCAGCATTTT	CASSSSGPRSNQPQHF
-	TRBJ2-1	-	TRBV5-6	TGTGCCAGCAGCCCCCGCTCCGGGACTTACGTCAATGAGCAGTTCTTC	CASSPRSGTYVNEQFF
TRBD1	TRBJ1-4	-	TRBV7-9	TGTGCCAGCAGCCTTGACAGGGGGCTTTCTAATGAAAAACTGTTTTTT	CASSLDRGLSNEKLFF
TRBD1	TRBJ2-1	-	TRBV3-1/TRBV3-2	TGTGCCAGCAGCCAAGATCTGGCAGGGGGCTTATACAATGAGCAGTTCTTC	CASSQDLAGGLYNEQFF
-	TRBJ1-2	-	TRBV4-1	TGCGCCAGCAGCCAAGATCAGGGATGGAAGAAGGGCTACACCTTC	CASSQDQGWKKGYTF
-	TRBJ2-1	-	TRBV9	TGTGCCAGCAGCGTAGAGCACATGGGCTACTACAATGAGCAGTTCTTC	CASSVEHMGYYNEQFF
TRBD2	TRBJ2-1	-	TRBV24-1	TGTGCCACCAGTGAAACCTCACTAGCGGGAGAGCGCAATGAGCAGTTCTTC	CATSETSLAGERNEQFF
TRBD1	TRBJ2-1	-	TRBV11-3	TGTGCCAGCAGCACGGCCCAGGGGGCGGACTACAATGAGCAGTTCTTC	CASSTAQGADYNEQFF
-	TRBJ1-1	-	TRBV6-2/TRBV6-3	TGTGCCAGCAGTTATTTAAGTCGCACTGAAGCTTTCTTT	CASSYLSRTEAFF
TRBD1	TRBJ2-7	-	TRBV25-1	TGTGCCAGCAGTGAAACCGGGACAGGGTACTACGAGCAGTACTTC	CASSETGTGYYEQYF
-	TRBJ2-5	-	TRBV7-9	TGTGCCAGCAGCCTCGGGACCCCCGGAGAGACCCAGTACTTC	CASSLGTPGETQYF
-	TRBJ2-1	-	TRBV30	TGTGCCTGGAGTCTGCAGTTCGGGGGACAGCAGTTCTTC	CAWSLQFGGQQFF
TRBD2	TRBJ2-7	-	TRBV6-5	TGTGCCAGCAGGAGGGGAACTAGCGGAGCCTACGAGCAGTACTTC	CASRRGTSGAYEQYF
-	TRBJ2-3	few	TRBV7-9	TGTGCCAGCAGCCCTAGAGGGCCAGATACGCAGTATTTT	CASSPRGPDTQYF
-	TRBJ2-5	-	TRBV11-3	TGTGCCAGCAGCCCTGCGGGGGCAGAGACCCAGTACTTC	CASSPAGAETQYF
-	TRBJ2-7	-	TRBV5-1	TGCGCCAGCAGCTTGGCATGGGGAAGGGACTACGAGCAGTACTTC	CASSLAWGRDYEQYF
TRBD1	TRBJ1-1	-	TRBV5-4	TGTGCCAGCAGCCCTACAGGGGCCCTAATGAACACTGAAGCTTTCTTT	CASSPTGALMNTEAFF
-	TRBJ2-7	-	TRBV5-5	TGTGCCAGCAGTTACAGGGACGGAGACTACGAGCAGTACTTC	CASSYRDGDYEQYF
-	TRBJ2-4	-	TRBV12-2	TGTGCAAGTCGCTTACGGGGACCGCGAGGAAACATTCAGTACTTC	CASRLRGPRGNIQYF
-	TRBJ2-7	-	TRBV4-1	TGCGCCAGCAGCCAAGGAAACAGGGTGAACTACCCATACGAGCAGTACTTC	CASSQGNRVNYPYEQYF
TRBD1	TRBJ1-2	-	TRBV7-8	TGTGCCAGCAGCTTGGGGACAGGGTATGGTGGCTACACCTTC	CASSLGTGYGGYTF
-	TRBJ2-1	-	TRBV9	TGTGCCAGCAGCTCCTCCGGACTGTACAATGAGCAGTTCTTC	CASSSSGLYNEQFF
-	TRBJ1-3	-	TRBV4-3	TGCGCCAGCAGCCAAGATGTCACAGACTCTGGAAACACCATATATTTT	CASSQDVTDSGNTIYF
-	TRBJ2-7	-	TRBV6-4	TGTGCCAGCAGTGAGATCGCGGGCTTCTCCTACGAGCAGTACTTC	CASSEIAGFSYEQYF
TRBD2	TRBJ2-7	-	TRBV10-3	TGTGCCATCAGAGCTTCGCGGGAGGAGGGCGAGCAGTACTTC	CAIRASREEGEQYF
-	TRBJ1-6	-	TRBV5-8	TGTGCCAGCAGCTCAAGGGGGTCACCCCTCCACTTT	CASSSRGSPLHF
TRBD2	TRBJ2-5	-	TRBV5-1	TGCGCCAGCAGCTTGCAGGTGCTAGCGGGAGGGCCAGAGACCCAGTACTTC	CASSLQVLAGGPETQYF
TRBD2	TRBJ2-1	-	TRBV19	TGTGCCACCCAGCTGATAGCGGGAGGGCCAGGTAATGAGCAGTTCTTC	CATQLIAGGPGNEQFF
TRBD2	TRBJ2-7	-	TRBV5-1	TGCGCCAGCAGCTTGGGCAGTAGCGGGAGGGGGTACGAGCAGTACTTC	CASSLGSSGRGYEQYF
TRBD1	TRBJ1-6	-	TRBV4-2	TGTGCCAGCAGCCAAGATCTTGTTAGTGGAGGGACAGGGAATTCACCCCTCCACTTT	CASSQDLVSGGTGNSPLHF
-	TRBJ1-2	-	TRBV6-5	TGTGCCAGCAGAACTTCAGACGGTGGCTACACCTTC	CASRTSDGGYTF
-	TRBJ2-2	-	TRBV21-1	TGTGCCAGTTCATGGCCGGGACTAGCGGGAACCGGGGAGCTGTTTTTT	CASSWPGLAGTGELFF
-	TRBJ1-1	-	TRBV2	TGTGCCAGCAGTGACGGGGCCGCGAACACTGAAGCTTTCTTT	CASSDGAANTEAFF
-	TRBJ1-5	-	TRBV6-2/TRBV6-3	TGTGCCAGCAGTTACTCTTCAGGGACGGATCAGCCCCAGCATTTT	CASSYSSGTDQPQHF
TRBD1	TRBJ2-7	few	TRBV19	TGTGCCAGTAGTCCCCGGACAGGGATTAACTACGAGCAGTACTTC	CASSPRTGINYEQYF
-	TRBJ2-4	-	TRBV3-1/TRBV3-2	TGTGCCAGCAGCCCCCGGGGGAGCAGAGCCAAAAACATTCAGTACTTC	CASSPRGSRAKNIQYF
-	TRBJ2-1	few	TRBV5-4	TGTGCCAGCAGCTTTTACGGAGCGGAGGAGCAGTTCTTC	CASSFYGAEEQFF
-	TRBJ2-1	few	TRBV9	TGTGCCAGCAGCGTAGACTTATACAATGAGCAGTTCTTC	CASSVDLYNEQFF
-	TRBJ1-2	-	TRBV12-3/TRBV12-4	TGTGCCAGCAGTTTTTTTGCAGGGCGGGGCTACACCTTC	CASSFFAGRGYTF
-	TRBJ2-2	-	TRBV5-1	TGCGCCAGCAGCTTGCTAGCCGGGGAGCTGTTTTTT	CASSLLAGELFF